Listed below are T cell receptor beta chains from one sample, sequenced in a study of blood T cell repertoires in COVID-19. The assay was immunoSEQ multiplex PCR, and TCRdb's table has in-frame clones only and misses some. Altogether some 150,000 clones are present, approximately 86% being singletons, with the ten largest covering roughly 3.4%. Material: peripheral blood. Every receptor here comes from a man aged 65 to 85 with acute or convalescent COVID-19. Both conserved end residues are part of each CDR3. A row's size may be missing; if present it is once, few, many or a size class.

clone_size j_call v_call cdr3_aa
- TRBJ2-2 TRBV19 CASSIAHTSNTGELFF
- TRBJ2-4 TRBV28 CASREPGSGENIQYF
- TRBJ1-3 TRBV5-1 CASKGQSSGNTIYF
once TRBJ2-1 TRBV5-6 CASSLPRGGSEQFF
- TRBJ2-7 TRBV5-5 CASSLAAGEQYF
- TRBJ2-1 TRBV5-4 CASSLMGGAGNEQFF
- TRBJ2-7 TRBV5-1 CASSLGGTGVYEQYF
- TRBJ2-2 TRBV6-5 CASTPAGGPGGELFF
- TRBJ2-5 TRBV6-2/TRBV6-3 CASSYPGLGGETQYF
- TRBJ2-1 TRBV11-2 CASSLVRGTYNEQFF
- TRBJ2-1 TRBV19 CASSFRTSGTYNEQFF
once TRBJ1-1 TRBV12-5 CASAVGTEVNTEAFF
- TRBJ2-7 TRBV25-1 CASSDRTTGSYEQYF
- TRBJ2-7 TRBV5-1 CASSLGGGAGYEQYF
- TRBJ1-1 TRBV6-4 CASSVTGGSTEAFF
once TRBJ2-3 TRBV18 CASSPYLAVGTDTQYF
once TRBJ1-1 TRBV27 CASSSRMTGVNTEAFF
- TRBJ2-1 TRBV5-1 CASSKREDNEQFF